Presented here are 26 T cell receptor beta chains from one specimen sequenced in a study of shared T cell receptors in the human thymus. TCRdb's copy holds only in-frame clones and misses some; the assay was immunoSEQ multiplex PCR. Of more than 550,000 clones in the sample, 70% to 90% were seen once. These sequences were also reported in another study, on human thymus T cells.

The specimen was thymocytes. The source of these receptors is a girl under three years old with a congenital heart defect.

J is TRBJ2-7 and V is TRBV13; TRBD2 agrees at 8 bases. Trimming cost V 6 bases and J 3 bases; bases outside gene matches: 13. This CDR3 has 16 amino acids. From germline, CDR1 is PRHDT and CDR2 FYEKMQ (reference sequence). The CDR3, as DNA: TGTGCCAGCAGTCCCCCAGGGACTAGAGCGATCTACGAGCAGTACTTC. Its protein product is CASSPPGTRAIYEQYF.

The J gene is TRBJ2-3, the V gene TRBV28; weak D call: TRBD1 (6 bases). V gave up 6 bases and J gave up 2 bases, with 21 bases separating them. Germline CDR1 and CDR2: MDHEN and SYDVKM. The CDR3 runs to 17 residues. The CDR3 reads CASRPFTGPGDTDTQYF. DNA of the CDR3: TGTGCCAGCAGGCCCTTCACGGGGCCAGGGGACACAGATACGCAGTATTTT.

CDR3 nucleotides: TGTGCCAGCAGCGCGGGACAGTCACACACCGGGGAGCTGTTTTTT. The encoded protein is CASSAGQSHTGELFF. The chain carries TRBV7-6 and TRBJ2-2; D possibly corresponds to TRBD1 (7 bases). V lost 5 bases, J lost 3 bases, and 13 bases lay in between. This CDR3 has 15 residues. Germline V CDR1 and CDR2: SGHVS, FNYEAQ.

The chain carries TRBV18 and TRBJ2-6; D gene unclear. Trimming removed 6 bases from V and 2 bases from J, with 11 bases in between. Germline values: CDR1 KGHSH, CDR2 LQKENI. The CDR3 consists of 15 residues. The CDR3 region is CASSSGTAGANVLTF. The CDR3 DNA reads TGTGCCAGCTCGTCGGGTACTGCTGGGGCCAACGTCCTGACTTTC.

The rearrangement uses TRBV6-4 and TRBJ2-2, with D maybe TRBD2 (6 bases). V was shortened by 5 bases and J by 0 bases, with 7 bases between the two germline ends. This CDR3 is built from 14 residues. Per germline, CDR1 MRHNA and CDR2 SNTAGT. CDR3 in DNA: TGTGCCAGCAGTAGCGGGTCGAACACCGGGGAGCTGTTTTTT. It encodes CASSSGSNTGELFF.

The J gene is TRBJ1-2, the V gene TRBV4-1; D remains unclear. Between the trimmed V and J ends, which lost 9 bases and 8 bases, there was a span of 16 bases. The CDR3 runs to 12 residues. CDR1 MGHRA and CDR2 YSYEKL come from the germline V gene. Here the CDR3 DNA reads TGCGCCAGTCATACTAACGGAATCGGCTACACCTTC. Translated: CASHTNGIGYTF.

The chain uses TRBV15 and TRBJ1-4, with D unresolved. The CDR3 extends over 19 amino acids. The germline gives CDR1 LNHNV, CDR2 YYDKDF (reference sequence). V gave up 5 bases and J gave up 8 bases, with 30 bases separating them. CDR3 loop: CATSGRRVGRIRGKEKLFF. CDR3 sequence (DNA): TGTGCCACCAGCGGAAGGAGGGTGGGCAGGATCAGAGGGAAGGAAAAACTGTTTTTT.

The gene calls are TRBV5-8 and TRBJ2-7; D ambiguous. This CDR3 spans 12 amino acids. CDR1 SGHTS and CDR2 YDEGEE come from the germline V gene. V was trimmed by 4 bases and J by 2 bases, leaving 7 bases between them. The CDR3 nucleotides read TGTGCCAGCAGCGCGGAAGCCTACGAGCAGTACTTC. This encodes CASSAEAYEQYF.

The J gene is TRBJ2-2, the V gene TRBV5-6, with 15 bases aligning to TRBD2. The V gene's germline CDR1 is SGHDT and CDR2 YYEEEE. The CDR3 runs to 19 residues. V lost 4 bases, J lost 0 bases, and 7 bases stayed unmatched. The CDR3 DNA sequence: TGTGCCAGCAGCCCCTGGACTAGCGGGGGGGCCACGAACACCGGGGAGCTGTTTTTT. Encoded protein: CASSPWTSGGATNTGELFF.

The V and J genes are TRBV10-3 and TRBJ1-3; possible D gene TRBD1, 6 bases. Per the germline V gene, CDR1 is ENHRY and CDR2 is SYGVKD. The V end lost 7 bases, the J end lost 15 bases, and 25 bases lay between the germline ends. This CDR3 contains 14 residues. The CDR3: CAIKFFPGAVSSYF. The CDR3 nucleotides are TGTGCCATCAAGTTTTTTCCAGGGGCGGTTTCCTCATATTTT.

The rearrangement uses TRBV15 and TRBJ2-3, with TRBD1 as a possible D gene (6 bases). The V end lost 0 bases, the J end lost 5 bases, and 12 bases lay between the germline ends. Germline CDR1 and CDR2: LNHNV and YYDKDF (reference sequence). CDR3 length equals 15 residues. In DNA, the CDR3 is TGTGCCACCAGCAGAGATCGGGACACGATAGATACGCAGTATTTT. Protein: CATSRDRDTIDTQYF.

V usage is TRBV12-5 and J usage is TRBJ1-2; possibly TRBD1 for D (5 bases). Per the germline V gene, CDR1 is LGHNT and CDR2 is FRNRAP. The CDR3 is made up of 17 amino acids. The germline V and J ends were trimmed by 0 bases and 8 bases, with 22 bases remaining between them. CDR3 nucleotide sequence: TGTGCTAGTGGTTTGGTACGGAGGGGAGGAAGACCGTGCGGCTACACCTTC. As protein: CASGLVRRGGRPCGYTF.

The chain has TRBV6-1 and TRBJ2-7, with 8 nucleotides matching TRBD1. J was trimmed by 3 bases and V by 8 bases; bases with no gene match: 6. Germline V gene data show CDR1 as MNHNS and CDR2 as SASEGT. The CDR3 spans 13 residues. CDR3 nucleotide sequence: TGTGCCAGCTTGTGGACAGGGAACTACGAGCAGTACTTC. It specifies CASLWTGNYEQYF.

This chain uses TRBV27 with TRBJ2-7, with 9 nucleotides matching TRBD1. The CDR3 covers 16 residues. CDR1 and CDR2 from the germline V gene are MNHEY and SMNVEV (reference sequence). V lost 5 bases to trimming and J lost 2 bases; unmatched junction nucleotides: 10. The CDR3 loop is CASSGLRDRATYEQYF. Written as DNA, the CDR3 is TGTGCCAGCAGTGGCCTCCGGGACAGGGCCACCTACGAGCAGTACTTC.

The V and J genes are TRBV5-1 and TRBJ1-3; possibly TRBD1 for D (6 bases). This CDR3 spans 18 amino acids. With 4 bases removed from V and 0 bases from J, the gap between germline ends came to 20 bases. CDR1 is SGHRS and CDR2 is YFSETQ in the germline V gene. The CDR3 spells CASSPTGRGLSSGNTIYF. The CDR3, as DNA: TGCGCCAGCAGCCCGACGGGCAGGGGACTAAGCTCTGGAAACACCATATATTTT. The complete variable domain, with remaining parts taken from reference TRBV5-1 and TRBJ1-3, reads KAGVTQTPRYLIKTRGQQVTLSCSPISGHRSVSWYQQTPGQGLQFLFEYFSETQRNKGNFPGRFSGRQFSNSRSEMNVSTLELGDSALYLCASSPTGRGLSSGNTIYFGEGSWLTVV.

The V call is TRBV11-1, the J call TRBJ2-7; TRBD1 agrees at 8 bases. After removal of 5 bases from V and 5 bases from J, the junction contained 5 bases not matched to a gene. The CDR3 is 13 residues long. Per germline, CDR1 SGHAT and CDR2 FQDESV (reference sequence). The CDR3 region has the DNA TGTGCCAGCAGCCTGACAGGGGCGGACGAGCAGTACTTC. It translates to CASSLTGADEQYF.

The CDR3 reads CATSQGGGYYGYTF. In DNA, the CDR3 is TGTGCCACCAGCCAGGGGGGTGGATACTATGGCTACACCTTC. The V call is TRBV15, the J call TRBJ1-2, with 7 bases identical to TRBD1. The length of the CDR3 is 14 residues. Trimming at V came to 5 bases and at J to 3 bases, leaving 6 bases not matched to a gene. Germline values: CDR1 LNHNV, CDR2 YYDKDF (reference sequence).

The chain employs TRBV4-1 and TRBJ2-7, with TRBD2 as a possible D gene (5 bases). CDR1 is MGHRA and CDR2 is YSYEKL in the germline V gene. The CDR3 loop spans 14 amino acids. V lost 3 bases to trimming and J lost 7 bases, with 16 bases between them. This CDR3 reads CASSQGRGVGEQYF. The CDR3 nucleotides are TGCGCCAGCAGCCAGGGTCGGGGAGTGGGAGAGCAGTACTTC.

The CDR3 DNA reads as TGCGCCAGCAGCCAAGAAGGGGGGGGGCGCTTCTCTGGAAACACCATATATTTT. It is translated as CASSQEGGGRFSGNTIYF. The chain has TRBV4-1 and TRBJ1-3; TRBD1 is a possible D gene (6 bases). Trimming took 0 bases from V and 0 from J, leaving 15 bases between them. CDR1 MGHRA and CDR2 YSYEKL come from the germline V gene. CDR3 size: 18 residues.

V and J are TRBV28 and TRBJ2-1; TRBD1 matches at 7 bases. The junction had 9 bases not matched to a gene; V was cut back by 4 bases and J by 15 bases. The CDR3 has 12 residues. Germline values: CDR1 MDHEN, CDR2 SYDVKM. The CDR3 DNA reads as TGTGCCAGCAGTTCGTCGGACAGGTGGCGGTTCTTC. Translation gives CASSSSDRWRFF. Combining the CDR3 with reference TRBV28 and TRBJ2-1 gives the whole variable domain DVKVTQSSRYLVKRTGEKVFLECVQDMDHENMFWYRQDPGLGLRLIYFSYDVKMKEKGDIPEGYSVSREKKERFSLILESASTNQTSMYLCASSSSDRWRFFGPGTRLTVL.

V is TRBV5-5 and J is TRBJ1-1; 8 bases are shared with TRBD1. With 0 bases clipped from V and 4 bases from J, the junction kept 14 bases outside the gene matches. This CDR3 has 18 residues. Germline V gene sequence: CDR1 SGHKS, CDR2 YYEKEE (reference sequence). The CDR3 DNA sequence: TGTGCCAGCAGCTTGGCGGGACCGACAGGGGTCGGTTTCACTGAAGCTTTCTTT. Amino acid sequence: CASSLAGPTGVGFTEAFF.

This clone has only one observation. The chain joins TRBV9 to TRBJ1-2, with 10 nucleotides matching TRBD1. Losses at the gene ends were 0 bases for V and 1 base for J; bases not matched to a gene: 3. Germline CDR1 SGDLS, CDR2 YYNGEE. This CDR3 has 16 residues. The CDR3 DNA reads TGTGCCAGCAGCGTAGCGGGGACAGGGGATAACTATGGCTACACCTTC. Encoded protein: CASSVAGTGDNYGYTF.

This clone appeared a few times. The V call is TRBV19, the J call TRBJ1-1; a possible D gene is TRBD1 (5 bases). The CDR3 has 12 amino acids. CDR1 is LNHDA, CDR2 SQIVND, per germline (reference sequence). Trimming pared 7 bases from V and 5 bases from J, leaving 11 bases between. In DNA, the CDR3 is TGTGCCAGTACTATTAAGGGGACTGAAGCTTTCTTT. Residues: CASTIKGTEAFF.

This clone was recorded once. The chain recombines TRBV27 with TRBJ1-2; maybe TRBD1 (5 bases). Germline lookup yields CDR1 MNHEY and CDR2 SMNVEV (reference sequence). CDR3 length: 15 amino acids. Trimming removed 5 bases at V and 3 bases at J, with 16 bases between. CDR3 in DNA: TGTGCCAGCAGTACCACGGACAAGCAGGACTATGGCTACACCTTC. Translation gives CASSTTDKQDYGYTF.

The chain employs TRBV18 and TRBJ2-5; 8 bases agree with TRBD1. The CDR3 spans 15 residues. V trimming: 3 bases; J trimming: 4 bases; junction bases outside the gene matches: 7. Per germline, CDR1 KGHSH and CDR2 LQKENI. DNA for the CDR3: TGTGCCAGCTCACCGATTTCAGGACAGGGAGAGACCCAGTACTTC. Its protein product is CASSPISGQGETQYF.

The chain is built from TRBV27 and TRBJ1-2; D might be TRBD1 (6 bases). Trimming took 5 bases from V and 7 from J, leaving 26 bases between them. The CDR3 spans 17 residues. Germline V gives CDR1 MNHEY, CDR2 SMNVEV (reference sequence). This chain's CDR3 is CASSLIGDNACRGGYTF. The CDR3, as DNA: TGTGCCAGCAGTCTGATAGGGGACAATGCTTGTAGAGGTGGCTACACCTTC.